The entry below gives a single T cell receptor beta chain sequence along with its context. The sample belongs to a study of blood T cell repertoires in COVID-19. Study summary: Samples taken during acute and convalescent COVID-19 were collected in the United States, Italy and Spain. T cells, B-cell-depleted T cells, or PBMCs supplied cDNA or gDNA.

The CDR3 contains 12 residues. V lost 7 bases and J 8 bases, leaving 11 bases between the germline ends. In the original processing: Reference gene primer amplification gave nucleated cell count estimates. Produced via immunoSEQ multiplex PCR; TCRdb's table is partial and in-frame only. That table supplies the V and J calls and clone size; D and trimming were determined from the DNA. The data contain approximately 91,000 clones, over 60% of them singletons. This clonotype was sampled from a man aged 70 or older with acute or convalescent COVID-19. Material for sequencing was peripheral blood. The chain joins TRBV12-3 or TRBV12-4 to TRBJ2-2, with D uncertain. This CDR3 reads CASTHQAGELFF. DNA of the CDR3: TGTGCCAGCACCCACCAGGCAGGGGAGCTGTTTTTT.